The 24 T cell receptor beta chains in this list originate from one sample, sequenced in a study of blood T cell repertoires in COVID-19. Sequenced by immunoSEQ multiplex PCR; TCRdb stores in-frame clones only, minus some. Of roughly 330,000 clones listed, 87% are singletons. The sample comprised peripheral blood. These receptors all stem from a man younger than 45 with COVID-19, enrolled during active disease.

The rearrangement joins TRBV10-3 to TRBJ1-1, with TRBD1 matching 9 bases. There are 19 residues in the CDR3. After removal of 4 bases from V and 2 bases from J, the junction contained 17 bases not matched to a gene. The V gene's germline CDR1 is ENHRY and CDR2 SYGVKD. The CDR3 sequence is CAISGLRTGAPGPNTEAFF. The CDR3 bases are TGTGCCATCAGTGGTCTAAGGACAGGGGCACCAGGGCCCAACACTGAAGCTTTCTTT.

This clone was found a few times. The V gene is TRBV5-8, the J gene TRBJ1-1; D may be TRBD1 (5 bases). The ends were cut back, 4 bases at V and 8 bases at J, with 15 bases in the middle. This CDR3 region has 13 residues. Germline V gene data show CDR1 as SGHTS and CDR2 as YDEGEE. CDR3: CASSRTNVVEAFF. Here the CDR3 DNA reads TGTGCCAGCAGCCGGACAAACGTAGTGGAAGCTTTCTTT.

This clone has only one observation. V gene TRBV27 combines with J gene TRBJ1-6, with 7 nucleotides matching TRBD1. The germline V gene has CDR1 MNHEY and CDR2 SMNVEV (reference sequence). The V gene end was trimmed by 2 bases and the J gene end by 8 bases; junction bases not matched to a gene: 3. The CDR3 is made up of 14 amino acids. DNA for the CDR3: TGTGCCAGCAGTTTAGGAGACAGGGATTCACCCCTCCACTTT. It is translated as CASSLGDRDSPLHF.

The chain couples TRBV7-8 to TRBJ2-7; D ambiguous. Deletions cut 5 bases from V and 4 bases from J, with 21 bases between. The CDR3 is made up of 16 amino acids. Germline V gene data show CDR1 as SGHVS and CDR2 as FQNEAQ. Here the CDR3 reads CASSPNSGRRLYEQYF. The DNA for the CDR3 is TGTGCCAGCAGCCCGAATTCGGGTCGAAGATTATACGAGCAGTACTTC. Supplemented by reference TRBV7-8 and TRBJ2-7, the full variable domain reads GAGVSQSPRYKVAKRGQDVALRCDPISGHVSLFWYQQALGQGPEFLTYFQNEAQLDKSGLPSDRFFAERPEGSVSTLKIQRTQQEDSAVYLCASSPNSGRRLYEQYFGPGTRLTVT.

The V gene is TRBV15, the J gene TRBJ1-5; no clear D. The germline gives CDR1 LNHNV, CDR2 YYDKDF (reference sequence). CDR3 length equals 13 residues. V gave up 5 bases and J gave up 4 bases, with 9 bases separating them. The CDR3: CATSLQMNQPQHF. CDR3 bases: TGTGCCACCAGCCTTCAGATGAATCAGCCCCAGCATTTT.

J is TRBJ1-5 and V is TRBV25-1, with D uncertain. Germline CDR1 reads MGHDK; CDR2 reads SYGVNS. The V end lost 4 bases, the J end lost 0 bases, and 7 bases lay between the germline ends. The CDR3 totals 14 residues. DNA for the CDR3: TGTGCCAGCAGTGGCGGTTATAGCAATCAGCCCCAGCATTTT. This translates into CASSGGYSNQPQHF.

In this sample, this clone turned up once. This chain connects TRBV10-3 to TRBJ2-1; 9 bases line up with TRBD1. Germline values: CDR1 ENHRY, CDR2 SYGVKD. There are 15 residues in the CDR3. V was pared by 6 bases and J by 6 bases, with 9 bases of the junction left unmatched. The CDR3 DNA follows: TGTGCCATCAGCCATCCGGGACAGGGCGGCAATGAGCAGTTCTTC. Translated: CAISHPGQGGNEQFF.

The V call is TRBV7-9, the J call TRBJ1-2; perhaps TRBD1 as D (5 bases). Per germline, CDR1 SEHNR and CDR2 FQNEAQ (reference sequence). Between the trimmed V and J ends, which lost 4 bases and 4 bases, there was a span of 16 bases. The CDR3 is 15 residues long. CDR3 in amino acids: CASSSPGGAVYGYTF. The DNA of the CDR3 is TGTGCCAGCAGCTCGCCAGGTGGGGCCGTCTATGGCTACACCTTC.

This chain joins TRBV11-3 and TRBJ2-3; 9 bases fit TRBD2. This CDR3 has 15 residues. Germline V gene lookup returns CDR1 SGHNT and CDR2 YENEEA. After removal of 4 bases from V and 0 bases from J, the junction contained 2 bases not matched to a gene. CDR3 loop: CASSSSGTSTDTQYF. The CDR3 region has the DNA TGTGCCAGCAGCTCTAGCGGGACGAGCACAGATACGCAGTATTTT.

This clone appeared once. The rearrangement uses TRBV11-2 and TRBJ1-4; a weak D match, TRBD1 (6 bases). CDR1 SGHAT and CDR2 FQNNGV come from the germline V gene. V dropped 0 bases and J dropped 7 bases, with 9 bases sitting between them. This CDR3 comprises 14 residues. For the CDR3, the DNA is TGTGCCAGCAGCTTAGAGACAGGACGTGAAAAACTGTTTTTT. Translation gives CASSLETGREKLFF.

The V gene is TRBV15, the J gene TRBJ1-2; D is unclear. The V end lost 6 bases, the J end lost 1 base, and 9 bases lay between the germline ends. Germline V CDR1 and CDR2: LNHNV, YYDKDF (reference sequence). The CDR3 covers 13 residues. The CDR3 loop is CATSEQLNYGYTF. The CDR3, as DNA: TGTGCCACCAGTGAACAGCTTAACTATGGCTACACCTTC.

This chain links TRBV15 with TRBJ2-3; D not certain. V was clipped by 0 bases and J by 5 bases, with 12 bases between them. Germline CDR1 and CDR2: LNHNV and YYDKDF (reference sequence). This CDR3 has 15 amino acids. CDR3 in DNA: TGTGCCACCAGCAGAGATTCGGCGGAGAGAGATACGCAGTATTTT. Translated, it gives CATSRDSAERDTQYF.

The chain uses TRBV4-1 and TRBJ1-1; D remains unclear. Germline-derived CDR1 and CDR2 are MGHRA and YSYEKL. V gave up 1 base and J gave up 1 base, with 13 bases separating them. The CDR3 is 16 residues long. Here the CDR3 DNA reads TGCGCCAGCAGCCAAGGTGCGATGCGGAAGAACACTGAAGCTTTCTTT. This encodes CASSQGAMRKNTEAFF.

In the case of this clone: In the same sample, other DNA sequences code for this CDR3. The CDR3 region has the DNA TGTGCCAGCAGCCCTACCGGGACTAGCGGTTACAATGAGCAGTTCTTC. This gives the protein CASSPTGTSGYNEQFF. This sequence joins TRBV9 and TRBJ2-1; 11 bases are a match to TRBD2. V lost 4 bases to trimming and J lost 4 bases; unmatched junction nucleotides: 7. This CDR3 contains 16 residues. Germline-derived CDR1 and CDR2 are SGDLS and YYNGEE.

The CDR3 DNA reads as TGTGCCACCCAGCGGGGAGGAGATCAGCCCCAGCATTTT. Protein sequence: CATQRGGDQPQHF. The chain employs TRBV15 and TRBJ1-5, with D unclear. From germline, CDR1 is LNHNV and CDR2 YYDKDF (reference sequence). The V and J ends lost 8 bases and 5 bases respectively, with 13 bases between them. CDR3 size: 13 residues.

The J gene is TRBJ2-1, the V gene TRBV24-1; TRBD2 agrees at 8 bases. Germline lookup yields CDR1 KGHDR and CDR2 SFDVKD. This CDR3 has 14 amino acids. V lost 5 bases, J lost 8 bases, and 7 bases stayed unmatched. CDR3 protein: CATSAAGVGYEQFF. Here the CDR3 DNA reads TGTGCCACCAGTGCAGCGGGAGTTGGATATGAGCAGTTCTTC.

V is TRBV19 and J is TRBJ2-7, with TRBD2 matching over 10 bases. Germline V gene sequence: CDR1 LNHDA, CDR2 SQIVND (reference sequence). This CDR3 has 15 residues. V was clipped by 1 base and J by 1 base; unmatched bases: 1. For the CDR3, the DNA is TGTGCCAGTAGTATAGCTAGCGGGGGATCCTACGAGCAGTACTTC. As protein: CASSIASGGSYEQYF.

The count of this clone is one. The chain couples TRBV6-6 to TRBJ1-4; 8 bases line up with TRBD1. J lost 8 bases, V lost 2 bases, and 7 bases had no gene match. In germline, CDR1 is MNHNY, CDR2 SVGAGI (reference sequence). The CDR3 consists of 15 residues. The CDR3 is CASSYPETGEEKLFF. The DNA of the CDR3 is TGTGCCAGCAGTTACCCTGAGACAGGGGAAGAAAAACTGTTTTTT.

The rearrangement uses TRBV30 and TRBJ2-7; no clear D gene. The ends were cut back, 3 bases at V and 3 bases at J, with 6 bases in the middle. The CDR3 contains 11 residues. The germline CDR1 and CDR2 sequences are GTSNPN and SVGIG (reference sequence). The CDR3: CAWREFYEQYF. For the CDR3, the DNA is TGTGCCTGGAGGGAGTTCTACGAGCAGTACTTC.

The chain combines TRBV5-8 with TRBJ2-7, with D maybe TRBD1 (6 bases). Looked up from germline, CDR1 is SGHTS and CDR2 is YDEGEE. Trimming pared 4 bases from V and 3 bases from J, leaving 23 bases between. The CDR3 sequence is 17 residues long. DNA of the CDR3: TGTGCCAGCAGCCTTAAAATTCCACAGGGTTTCAACTACGAGCAGTACTTC. Translated: CASSLKIPQGFNYEQYF.

DNA for the CDR3: TGCGCCAGCACCGGGCGGGCGGTTAACAATGAGCAGTTCTTC. Protein sequence: CASTGRAVNNEQFF. This rearrangement joins TRBV5-1 to TRBJ2-1; a possible D gene is TRBD2 (5 bases). Germline assignment: CDR1 SGHRS and CDR2 YFSETQ. The CDR3 length is 14 residues. Trimming pared 6 bases from V and 5 bases from J, leaving 15 bases between.

The chain combines TRBV6-1 with TRBJ2-7; D is possibly TRBD1 (6 bases). From germline, CDR1 is MNHNS and CDR2 SASEGT. There are 15 residues in the CDR3. Deletions cut 1 base from V and 4 bases from J, with 14 bases between. CDR3 coding DNA: TGTGCCAGCAGTGAAGAGCCTGGACAGCGGTACGAGCAGTACTTC. This sequence encodes CASSEEPGQRYEQYF.

About this clone itself: The same CDR3 is also encoded by other DNA sequences in this sample. The rearrangement links TRBV27 to TRBJ1-1; possible D gene TRBD1, 5 bases. CDR3 length: 13 residues. Trimming pared 7 bases from V and 4 bases from J, leaving 13 bases between. From germline, CDR1 is MNHEY and CDR2 SMNVEV (reference sequence). The CDR3 sequence: CASTPLRGTEAFF. For the CDR3, the DNA is TGTGCCAGCACCCCCCTTAGGGGCACTGAAGCTTTCTTT.

The chain links TRBV27 to TRBJ1-2; a weak D match, TRBD1 (5 bases). Trimming stripped 3 bases from V and 9 bases from J, with 11 bases between. This CDR3 spans 12 amino acids. Looked up from germline, CDR1 is MNHEY and CDR2 is SMNVEV (reference sequence). The chain's CDR3 is CASSLEGLSYTF. CDR3 nucleotides: TGTGCCAGCAGTTTGGAGGGGTTGAGCTACACCTTC.